This T cell receptor beta chain was sequenced in a study of shared clonotypes between healthy human individuals. This clone has just one count. Its antigen is currently unknown. Only CD45RO-negative cells positively selected for CCR7 counted as naive CD8 cells, so terminally differentiated effector memory CD45RA+ cells were excluded. Germline V lookup: CDR1 SGHRS, CDR2 YFSETQ. Trimming took off 2 bases at V and 4 bases at J, with 16 bases between the two ends. The CDR3 has 15 residues. Study-wide results and caveats: With several donors compared, 5% to 5.5% of naive CD4 clonotypes were shared.

This table comes from immunoSEQ multiplex PCR, and its TCRdb copy is limited to in-frame clones, with some not included. The sample lists some 2 million clones, less than 95% seen once, with more than 0.95% in the top ten. The rearrangement joins TRBV5-1 to TRBJ2-7; D remains unclear. The receptor was derived from a man between 18 and 35 years old in good health. The sample was naive CD8+ T cells sorted from blood. The CDR3 coding sequence is TGCGCCAGCAGCTTCGGTGGAGCTACGTCGTACGAGCAGTACTTC. Amino acid sequence: CASSFGGATSYEQYF.